The rows below give T cell receptor beta chains drawn from one sample of a study of shared clonotypes between healthy human individuals. The method was immunoSEQ multiplex PCR; TCRdb's version includes in-frame clones alone and lacks a portion of them. The sample yields roughly 490,000 clones, about 80% seen once. Material for sequencing was PBMCs. All receptors derive from a woman aged 40-49 years in good health. Some clones in this sample may be carry-over from other donors' samples. Both conserved end residues are part of each CDR3. A D gene is named only where the DNA matches it firmly. The size field is filled for only some rows; it gives once, few, many or a size class.

j_call | clone_size | v_call | d_call | cdr3_nt | cdr3_aa
TRBJ2-1 | . | TRBV6-1 | . | TGTGCCAGCAGAATAACTAGAAGCTCCTACAATGAGCAGTTCTTC | CASRITRSSYNEQFF
TRBJ2-7 | . | TRBV5-5 | TRBD2 | TGTGCCAGCACCCCGGGACTAGCCTTCTACGAGCAGTACTTC | CASTPGLAFYEQYF
TRBJ2-3 | . | TRBV27 | TRBD2 | TGTGCCAGCAGGACTAGCAGACACACAGATACGCAGTATTTT | CASRTSRHTDTQYF
TRBJ2-7 | . | TRBV4-2 | . | TGTGCCAGCAGCCAAGGCGGGACGGGGTACGAGCAGTACTTC | CASSQGGTGYEQYF
TRBJ2-5 | . | TRBV5-8 | . | TGTGCCAGCAGAGCGTGGGGAGAGACCCAGTACTTC | CASRAWGETQYF
TRBJ2-2 | once | TRBV2 | TRBD2 | TGTGCCAGCAGCGAGCAGGACGGGGGGGCCGGGGAGCTGTTTTTT | CASSEQDGGAGELFF
TRBJ2-5 | many | TRBV14 | . | TGTGCCAGCAGCCAAGTGGGGGGATTGTACCAAGAGACCCAGTACTTC | CASSQVGGLYQETQYF
TRBJ2-3 | once | TRBV6-6 | . | TGTGCCAGCACCCCCCCGGGGACAGATACGCAGTATTTT | CASTPPGTDTQYF
TRBJ2-1 | . | TRBV5-1 | TRBD2 | TGCGCCAGCAGCCGCCTTGCGGGAGGGGGCTCCTACAATGAGCAGTTCTTC | CASSRLAGGGSYNEQFF
TRBJ2-2 | . | TRBV7-6 | . | TGTGCCAGCAGCTCCCGGACCGGCCTGTCAACAAATTGCGACACCGGGGAGCTGTTTTTT | CASSSRTGLSTNCDTGELFF
TRBJ2-7 | . | TRBV11-1 | . | TGTGCCAGCAGTTTGGACAGCCCCAGCAGGTCCTACGAGCAGTACTTC | CASSLDSPSRSYEQYF
TRBJ1-4 | . | TRBV7-2 | TRBD1 | TGTGCCAGCAGCTTGACAGGGGGCACTGAAAAACTGTTTTTT | CASSLTGGTEKLFF
TRBJ1-2 | . | TRBV7-9 | . | TGTGCCAGCAGCTCCTCGGTTAACCCCATTCGGGGCTATGGCTACACCTTC | CASSSSVNPIRGYGYTF
TRBJ2-7 | . | TRBV27 | . | TGTGCCAGCAGCGTCAGGGGGGGTCCCTACGAGCAGTACTTC | CASSVRGGPYEQYF
TRBJ2-1 | few | TRBV6-4 | . | TGTGCCAGCAGTGACCGGGACGCATCCAAAAGGTTCTTC | CASSDRDASKRFF
TRBJ1-2 | once | TRBV27 | TRBD1 | TGTGCCAGCAGTTTGACAGGGGGACGGGGCTACACCTTC | CASSLTGGRGYTF
TRBJ1-1 | . | TRBV19 | . | TGTGCCAGTAGTATATCGAGGAACACTGAAGCTTTCTTT | CASSISRNTEAFF
TRBJ1-2 | few | TRBV6-5 | TRBD1 | TGTGCCAGCAGTACGTGGGACAGGGCGGGCGGCTACACCTTC | CASSTWDRAGGYTF
TRBJ2-7 | once | TRBV27 | TRBD2 | TGTGCCAGCAGCCTCTCTAGCGGGGTATTCTCCTACGAGCAGTACTTC | CASSLSSGVFSYEQYF
TRBJ2-2 | . | TRBV7-6 | TRBD2 | TGTGCCAGCTGGGGGGAGGGCCTTTCGTCCGGGGAGCTGTTTTTT | CASWGEGLSSGELFF
TRBJ2-7 | . | TRBV5-1 | TRBD1 | TGCGCCAGCAGCTTAGACAGGGTCGGGTACGAGCAGTACTTC | CASSLDRVGYEQYF
TRBJ2-7 | . | TRBV7-2 | . | TGTGCCAGCAGCGCCTTATGGGGGGCCTACGAGCAGTACTTC | CASSALWGAYEQYF
TRBJ1-4 | . | TRBV2 | . | TGTGCCAGCATCGGGATAGGTATAATGACTAATGAAAAACTGTTTTTT | CASIGIGIMTNEKLFF
TRBJ2-1 | . | TRBV4-2 | TRBD2 | TGTGCCAGCAGCCAAGGAGGGGCGGGAGACCCCTACAATGAGCAGTTCTTC | CASSQGGAGDPYNEQFF
TRBJ1-2 | . | TRBV19 | . | TGTGCCAGTACCCGATCGGACAGCTATGGCTACACCTTC | CASTRSDSYGYTF
TRBJ2-5 | . | TRBV6-1 | TRBD1 | TGTGCCAGCAGTGAAGGGGGGACAGGGATTCAAGAGACCCAGTACTTC | CASSEGGTGIQETQYF
TRBJ1-2 | . | TRBV28 | . | TGTGCCAGCAGTTTCTCTAATTATGGCTACACCTTC | CASSFSNYGYTF
TRBJ2-5 | . | TRBV5-1 | TRBD2 | TGCGCCAGCAGCGCGGGGGGTAGCTGGGAAGAGACCCAGTACTTC | CASSAGGSWEETQYF
TRBJ1-4 | . | TRBV7-2 | TRBD1 | TGTGCCAGCAGCTTAGTACAGGGGGCGTGGGAAAAACTGTTTTTT | CASSLVQGAWEKLFF
TRBJ1-6 | . | TRBV11-1 | TRBD1 | TGTGCCAGCAGCCTCGACAGGGTGGGCAATTCACCCCTCCACTTT | CASSLDRVGNSPLHF
TRBJ1-4 | . | TRBV29-1 | TRBD1 | TGCAGCGCCTACAGGGGCGGGGAAAAACTGTTTTTT | CSAYRGGEKLFF
TRBJ2-7 | . | TRBV19 | . | TGTGCCAGTAGTAGGACTCAGCGGAACTCCTACGAGCAGTACTTC | CASSRTQRNSYEQYF
TRBJ2-5 | . | TRBV2 | . | TGTGCCAGCAGTGAGGAAGAGACCCAGTACTTC | CASSEEETQYF
TRBJ1-2 | . | TRBV30 | . | TGTGCCTGGACGACGGTTAAATATGGCTACACCTTC | CAWTTVKYGYTF
TRBJ2-1 | . | TRBV11-2 | TRBD2 | TGTGCCAGCAGCTACCCGGGACTAGCAGTTAATGAGCAGTTCTTC | CASSYPGLAVNEQFF
TRBJ2-7 | few | TRBV9 | . | TGTGCCAGCAGCCCCCGCGGGGACGGGAGCTCCTACGAGCAGTACTTC | CASSPRGDGSSYEQYF
TRBJ1-3 | . | TRBV14 | TRBD1 | TGTGCCAGCAGCCCACTCGACGGGACAGGGTCAAGAAACACCATATATTTT | CASSPLDGTGSRNTIYF
TRBJ2-3 | . | TRBV5-4 | TRBD2 | TGTGCCAGCAGCTTGGAGCGGGAGGGAGGAGGGGATACGCAGTATTTT | CASSLEREGGGDTQYF
TRBJ2-3 | . | TRBV10-3 | TRBD2 | TGTGCCATCAGTGACGCGTCTAGCGGGACCACAGATACGCAGTATTTT | CAISDASSGTTDTQYF
TRBJ1-2 | . | TRBV7-8 | . | TGTGCCAGCAGCTTCAACTCGGGAGCATATGGCTACACCTTC | CASSFNSGAYGYTF
TRBJ1-6 | . | TRBV1 | . | TGCACCAGCAGCCAGGGGACAGGCCAATATTCACCCCTCCACTTT | CTSSQGTGQYSPLHF
TRBJ2-7 | . | TRBV2 | . | TGTGCCAGCAGTGCATCACGGAACTACGAGCAGTACTTC | CASSASRNYEQYF
TRBJ1-6 | . | TRBV9 | TRBD1 | TGTGCCAGCAGCGTAGAGACGGGACAGGGAAATTCACCCCTCCACTTT | CASSVETGQGNSPLHF
TRBJ1-2 | few | TRBV6-5 | . | TGTGCCAGCAGCAATCCGGGGTCGAGCTATGGCTACACCTTC | CASSNPGSSYGYTF
TRBJ2-7 | many | TRBV2 | . | TGTGCCAGCAGTCCCTCCTACGAGCAGTACTTC | CASSPSYEQYF
TRBJ2-1 | . | TRBV5-4 | TRBD2 | TGTGCCAGCAGCTTTGGGACTAGCGGGGTAAATGAGCAGTTCTTC | CASSFGTSGVNEQFF
TRBJ2-1 | . | TRBV27 | TRBD1 | TGTGCCAGCAGTTTATCGTGGACAGGGCTGAGGAATGAGCAGTTCTTC | CASSLSWTGLRNEQFF
TRBJ2-1 | . | TRBV7-2 | TRBD2 | TGTGCCAGCAGCCTCAACGGGGCGGGAGAGGATGAGCAGTTCTTC | CASSLNGAGEDEQFF
TRBJ1-2 | . | TRBV14 | TRBD1 | TGTGCCAGCAGCCAAGTCCCAGCGGGGACAGAGTATGGCTACACCTTC | CASSQVPAGTEYGYTF
TRBJ2-1 | . | TRBV5-1 | . | TGCGCCAGCAGCTTGGCGGTAGTCGGGGAGCAGTTCTTC | CASSLAVVGEQFF
TRBJ1-1 | . | TRBV11-2 | TRBD1 | TGTGCCAGCAGCAACAGGGGTGACACTGAAGCTTTCTTT | CASSNRGDTEAFF
TRBJ2-1 | . | TRBV29-1 | TRBD2 | TGCAGCGGTGAGCCGGGACTAGCGGGAGGCACCATCTCCTACAATGAGCAGTTCTTC | CSGEPGLAGGTISYNEQFF